This section outlines one T cell receptor (beta chain) sequence together with its context. The CDR3 extends over 15 amino acids. V gave up 6 bases and J gave up 3 bases, with 17 bases separating them. Germline-derived CDR1 and CDR2 are MDHEN and SYDVKM. The sample belongs to a study of control samples from healthy donors and cancer patients. Clones were read by immunoSEQ multiplex PCR, and TCRdb kept only the in-frame ones, dropping some. The sample lists some 120,000 clones; 80% to 90% were seen once. The genes are TRBV28 and TRBJ1-2; tentatively, D is TRBD1 (6 bases). Specimen: PBMCs. This receptor was obtained from a woman aged 50 to 60 with colorectal cancer. CDR3 sequence: CASRARGGGDYGYTF. CDR3 DNA: TGTGCCAGCAGGGCCAGGGGTGGTGGAGACTATGGCTACACCTTC.